A selection of T cell receptor beta chains follows, all from one sample in a study of Graves' ophthalmopathy and Graves' hyperthyroidism. MiXCR, applied by TCRdb to the multiplex PCR reads, yields one record per CDR3 protein. This sample has 300,000 to 500,000 distinct CDR3 sequences, with approximately 15% found just once. The sequencing input was peripheral blood. The origin of the receptors is a woman in her late teens or twenties with stable Graves' hyperthyroidism. CDR3s include the opening cysteine and the closing phenylalanine or tryptophan. Fields, in order: D gene, J gene, V gene, clone size, CDR3 DNA, CDR3 protein. D genes are given only for firm matches. Rows may omit the clone size; those that give it use once, few, many or a size class.

D gene: -; J gene: TRBJ1-1; V gene: TRBV5-1; clone size: -; CDR3 DNA: TGCGCCAGCAGCTTCGGGGGGCGCAGGACTGAAGCTTTCTTT; CDR3 protein: CASSFGGRRTEAFF
D gene: -; J gene: TRBJ1-1; V gene: TRBV7-6; clone size: many; CDR3 DNA: TGTGCCATGGGACGGGTCCTGAACACTGAAGCTTTCTTT; CDR3 protein: CAMGRVLNTEAFF
D gene: TRBD1; J gene: TRBJ1-6; V gene: TRBV7-2; clone size: many; CDR3 DNA: TGTGCCAGCAGCTTACGGGACAGCAATTCACCCCTCCACTTT; CDR3 protein: CASSLRDSNSPLHF
D gene: -; J gene: TRBJ1-2; V gene: TRBV14; clone size: many; CDR3 DNA: TGTGCCAGCAGCCAAGATCGTTATGATGGCTACACCTTC; CDR3 protein: CASSQDRYDGYTF
D gene: TRBD1; J gene: TRBJ1-2; V gene: TRBV27; clone size: many; CDR3 DNA: TGTGCCAGCAGTTGGTCGACAGGGGTGAACGATGGCTACACCTTC; CDR3 protein: CASSWSTGVNDGYTF
D gene: -; J gene: TRBJ2-5; V gene: TRBV18; clone size: -; CDR3 DNA: TGTGCCAGCTCACCCCGACGGACGGTACAAGAGACCCAGTACTTC; CDR3 protein: CASSPRRTVQETQYF
D gene: -; J gene: TRBJ1-1; V gene: TRBV12-3/TRBV12-4; clone size: many; CDR3 DNA: TGTGCCAGCAGACCGACAGAGAACACTGAAGCTTTCTTT; CDR3 protein: CASRPTENTEAFF
D gene: TRBD1; J gene: TRBJ1-2; V gene: TRBV28; clone size: many; CDR3 DNA: TGTGCCAGCAGAATACAGGGGGGTGGCTACACCTTC; CDR3 protein: CASRIQGGGYTF
D gene: TRBD1; J gene: TRBJ1-1; V gene: TRBV2; clone size: many; CDR3 DNA: TGTGCCAGCAGTGAAGCAACAGGGGGTAGGACTGAAGCTTTCTTT; CDR3 protein: CASSEATGGRTEAFF
D gene: TRBD1; J gene: TRBJ1-1; V gene: TRBV12-3/TRBV12-4; clone size: many; CDR3 DNA: TGTGCCAGCAGTTTAGGGCGGGTACAGGGGGCAGTAACTGAAGCTTTCTTT; CDR3 protein: CASSLGRVQGAVTEAFF
D gene: TRBD2; J gene: TRBJ2-2; V gene: TRBV12-3/TRBV12-4; clone size: many; CDR3 DNA: TGTGCCAGCAGTTTAAGCAGCGGGGGTTCTGGCGGGGAGCTGTTTTTT; CDR3 protein: CASSLSSGGSGGELFF
D gene: TRBD1; J gene: TRBJ2-7; V gene: TRBV4-2; clone size: -; CDR3 DNA: TGTGCCAGCAGCCAGGGGACAGGGGGTACCGAGCAGTACTTC; CDR3 protein: CASSQGTGGTEQYF
D gene: TRBD1; J gene: TRBJ1-2; V gene: TRBV2; clone size: many; CDR3 DNA: TGTGCCAACCAAAGGACAGGGGCGGGCTATGGCTACACCTTC; CDR3 protein: CANQRTGAGYGYTF
D gene: -; J gene: TRBJ1-1; V gene: TRBV14; clone size: few; CDR3 DNA: TGTGCCAGCAGCCCGATTTCGACACAACCTGAAGCTTTCTTT; CDR3 protein: CASSPISTQPEAFF
D gene: TRBD1; J gene: TRBJ1-2; V gene: TRBV11-2; clone size: many; CDR3 DNA: TGTGCCAGCAGCTTTGATTCAGGGGGCACCGGCTATGGCTACACCTTC; CDR3 protein: CASSFDSGGTGYGYTF
D gene: TRBD1; J gene: TRBJ1-2; V gene: TRBV20-1; clone size: -; CDR3 DNA: TGCAGTGCTAGAGCGACAGGGCAGGGGTCTAACTATGGCTACACCTTC; CDR3 protein: CSARATGQGSNYGYTF
D gene: -; J gene: TRBJ1-2; V gene: TRBV4-1; clone size: many; CDR3 DNA: TGCGCCAGCAGCCAAGAACGGGACTATGGCTACACCTTC; CDR3 protein: CASSQERDYGYTF
D gene: TRBD1; J gene: TRBJ1-2; V gene: TRBV6-1; clone size: many; CDR3 DNA: TGTGCCAGCGTACCTCGGGCGGGACAGGGGCCTAACTATGGCTACACCTTC; CDR3 protein: CASVPRAGQGPNYGYTF
D gene: -; J gene: TRBJ1-1; V gene: TRBV5-4; clone size: -; CDR3 DNA: TGTGCCAGCAGCAGCACCACTAGTTACACTGAAGCTTTCTTT; CDR3 protein: CASSSTTSYTEAFF
D gene: -; J gene: TRBJ1-1; V gene: TRBV27; clone size: many; CDR3 DNA: TGTGCCAGCAATAGTGGGGTTAGAGGAGGGGAGGGGCCGACTGAAGCTTTCTTT; CDR3 protein: CASNSGVRGGEGPTEAFF
D gene: -; J gene: TRBJ1-1; V gene: TRBV6-2/TRBV6-3; clone size: many; CDR3 DNA: TGTGCCAGCAGCGACAGTGGAGCTATTGGGAACACTGAAGCTTTCTTT; CDR3 protein: CASSDSGAIGNTEAFF
D gene: -; J gene: TRBJ1-3; V gene: TRBV5-1; clone size: many; CDR3 DNA: TGCGCCAGCAGCTTGGAAGGAACTGGAAACACCATATATTTT; CDR3 protein: CASSLEGTGNTIYF
D gene: TRBD1; J gene: TRBJ1-5; V gene: TRBV6-2/TRBV6-3; clone size: many; CDR3 DNA: TGTGCCAGCAGTTACCAAACAGGACAGGGCTTCAATCAGCCCCAGCATTTT; CDR3 protein: CASSYQTGQGFNQPQHF
D gene: -; J gene: TRBJ2-2; V gene: TRBV29-1; clone size: many; CDR3 DNA: TGCAGCGCTGAGGGAGATACCGGGGAGCTGTTTTTT; CDR3 protein: CSAEGDTGELFF
D gene: -; J gene: TRBJ2-4; V gene: TRBV6-5; clone size: many; CDR3 DNA: TGTGCCAGCTCTATCCGGCAGGGCGTACGGATAGCCAAAAACATTCAGTACTTC; CDR3 protein: CASSIRQGVRIAKNIQYF
D gene: -; J gene: TRBJ2-7; V gene: TRBV6-1; clone size: many; CDR3 DNA: TGTGCCAGCAGAATGAGGTTCGAGCGGGCCGAGCAGTACTTC; CDR3 protein: CASRMRFERAEQYF
D gene: -; J gene: TRBJ1-1; V gene: TRBV12-3/TRBV12-4; clone size: many; CDR3 DNA: TGTGCCAGCAGCCCCCCCAACACTGAAGCTTTCTTT; CDR3 protein: CASSPPNTEAFF
D gene: -; J gene: TRBJ2-2; V gene: TRBV7-2; clone size: -; CDR3 DNA: TGTGCCAGCAGCTGGACGACAGGAAGCACCGGGGAGCTGTTTTTT; CDR3 protein: CASSWTTGSTGELFF
D gene: -; J gene: TRBJ2-7; V gene: TRBV11-2; clone size: many; CDR3 DNA: TGTGCCAGCAGCTTAGACTACAGGGATTCCGAGCAGTACTTC; CDR3 protein: CASSLDYRDSEQYF
D gene: -; J gene: TRBJ1-1; V gene: TRBV9; clone size: many; CDR3 DNA: TGTGCCAGCAGCGTAGCTAAGGAGTGGAACACTGAAGCTTTCTTT; CDR3 protein: CASSVAKEWNTEAFF
D gene: -; J gene: TRBJ1-1; V gene: TRBV6-5; clone size: many; CDR3 DNA: TGTGCCAGCAGTTACTGGAGGGCCGGGGAAGCTTTCTTT; CDR3 protein: CASSYWRAGEAFF
D gene: TRBD1; J gene: TRBJ1-2; V gene: TRBV20-1; clone size: many; CDR3 DNA: TGCAGTGCTAGACCCGGGACAGGGGCGGACTATGGCTACACCTTC; CDR3 protein: CSARPGTGADYGYTF
D gene: -; J gene: TRBJ1-6; V gene: TRBV6-1; clone size: -; CDR3 DNA: TGTGCCAGCAGTGAGCGGGACATCGATTCACCCCTCCACTTT; CDR3 protein: CASSERDIDSPLHF
D gene: -; J gene: TRBJ1-5; V gene: TRBV6-2/TRBV6-3; clone size: many; CDR3 DNA: TGTGCCAGCAGTTACTCAGGGTGGGGTAATCAGCCCCAGCATTTT; CDR3 protein: CASSYSGWGNQPQHF
D gene: -; J gene: TRBJ1-5; V gene: TRBV5-4; clone size: few; CDR3 DNA: TGTGCCAGCAGCTTGCTGGGACGTAGGGGGGGTAGCAATCAGCCCCAGCATTTT; CDR3 protein: CASSLLGRRGGSNQPQHF
D gene: TRBD2; J gene: TRBJ2-5; V gene: TRBV6-5; clone size: many; CDR3 DNA: TGTGCCAGCAGCCTGACTAGCGGGGGCCTCCAAGAGACCCAGTACTTC; CDR3 protein: CASSLTSGGLQETQYF
D gene: TRBD1; J gene: TRBJ1-5; V gene: TRBV12-3/TRBV12-4; clone size: many; CDR3 DNA: TGTGCCAGCAGCTCCGGGACAGTCCCTCTTCAAGACAATCAGCCCCAGAATTTT; CDR3 protein: CASSSGTVPLQDNQPQNF
D gene: -; J gene: TRBJ2-7; V gene: TRBV6-2/TRBV6-3; clone size: many; CDR3 DNA: TGTGCCAGCAGTACCGCCCAGTCTCCCTCCTACGAGCAGTACTTC; CDR3 protein: CASSTAQSPSYEQYF
D gene: -; J gene: TRBJ1-2; V gene: TRBV20-1; clone size: many; CDR3 DNA: TGCAGTGCTAGTTCCAGTAACTATGGCTACACCTTC; CDR3 protein: CSASSSNYGYTF
D gene: -; J gene: TRBJ2-5; V gene: TRBV5-1; clone size: many; CDR3 DNA: TGCGCCAGCAGCTTGGCCCCAGACGGACAAGAGACCCAGTACTTC; CDR3 protein: CASSLAPDGQETQYF
D gene: -; J gene: TRBJ2-4; V gene: TRBV11-2; clone size: -; CDR3 DNA: TGTGCCAGCAGCTCGGGGGACAGACTAGCCAAAAACATTCAGTACTTC; CDR3 protein: CASSSGDRLAKNIQYF